The TCR beta chain described here comes from a study of blood T cells in healthy people across ages. Study-wide findings and caveats: The study found more naive CD4+ cells and higher diversity in long-lived than aged donors.

The table lists this clonotype with a few counts. No antigen is known for it. A J-beta primer mix and a sample-barcoded 5' primer were used in a second PCR of about 7 to 12 cycles. TCRdb ran MiXCR on the 5' RACE reads and lists one entry per CDR3 protein. The sample lists approximately 1.5 million distinct CDR3 sequences; approximately 39% were seen once. The CDR3 runs 15 residues. CDR1 is ENHRY and CDR2 is SYGVKD in the germline V gene. V lost 4 bases and J lost 2, with 13 bases in between. Sequencing was performed on blood. J is TRBJ2-3 and V is TRBV10-3; D is possibly TRBD2 (6 bases). The sequence came from a young woman in good health. CDR3 DNA: TGTGCCATCAGTGGACTAGATCATCTCACAGATACGCAGTATTTT. Translating it yields CAISGLDHLTDTQYF.